This is a list of T cell receptor beta chains from one sample in a study of PD-L1 blockade in urothelial cancer. Data came from immunoSEQ multiplex PCR; TCRdb stores just in-frame clones and leaves some out. The data hold 40,000 to 60,000 clones, with roughly 78% observed a single time. The source was PBMCs, collected around atezolizumab (anti-PD-L1) treatment. These receptors were obtained from a man between 70 and 80 years old with urothelial cancer. CDR3s include the opening cysteine and the closing phenylalanine or tryptophan. D genes are given only for firm matches. Not all rows give a size; the values are once, few, many and, for expanded clones, a class.

abundance	d_gene	j_gene	v_gene	CDR3aa	CDR3nt
-	-	TRBJ1-2	TRBV30	CAWETAGYGYTF	TGTGCCTGGGAGACAGCGGGCTATGGCTACACCTTC
-	-	TRBJ1-3	TRBV19	CASRRDRSGNTIYF	TGTGCCAGTAGGCGCGACAGATCTGGAAACACCATATATTTT
-	-	TRBJ1-1	TRBV30	CASATDSFNTEAFF	TGTGCCTCCGCTACAGACAGTTTTAACACTGAAGCTTTCTTT
-	TRBD1	TRBJ1-5	TRBV5-5	CASSFGQGNQPQHF	TGTGCCAGCAGCTTTGGACAGGGGAATCAGCCCCAGCATTTT
-	TRBD2	TRBJ2-7	TRBV10-3	CAISEPGLAGVSYEQYF	TGTGCCATCAGTGAGCCGGGACTAGCGGGAGTCTCCTACGAGCAGTACTTC
few	TRBD1	TRBJ2-2	TRBV5-1	CASSRNRGPDTGELFF	TGCGCCAGCAGCAGGAACAGGGGGCCGGACACCGGGGAGCTGTTTTTT
-	TRBD2	TRBJ2-3	TRBV5-1	CASSWFAGENTDTQYF	TGCGCCAGCAGCTGGTTTGCGGGAGAGAACACAGATACGCAGTATTTT
-	-	TRBJ2-7	TRBV6-6	CASSYGETYEQYF	TGTGCCAGCAGTTATGGGGAGACCTACGAGCAGTACTTC
-	-	TRBJ2-4	TRBV11-2	CASSSARQKNIQYF	TGTGCCAGCAGCTCCGCTCGCCAGAAAAACATTCAGTACTTC
-	TRBD2	TRBJ2-2	TRBV19	CASEREGRTGELFF	TGTGCCAGTGAGCGGGAGGGACGTACCGGGGAGCTGTTTTTT